A selection of T cell receptor beta chains follows, all from one sample in a study of CD8+ T cells in alopecia areata. Clones were sequenced by immunoSEQ multiplex PCR, and TCRdb holds only the in-frame ones, with some missing. The repertoire consists of 180,000 or so clones, with around 71% occurring once and the leading ten covering approximately 10%. The sample was CD8+ T cells sorted from blood, taken at week 0. These receptors were collected from a human donor with alopecia areata. Both conserved end residues are part of each CDR3. Each record gives: J gene, D gene, V gene, clone size, CDR3 protein, CDR3 DNA. The D gene is left open where the match is weak. Only part of the rows carry a size: once, few, many, or a class if the clone is expanded.

TRBJ1-1,TRBD1,TRBV19,few,CASSMPDRGWTEAFF,TGTGCCAGTAGTATGCCCGACAGGGGGTGGACTGAAGCTTTCTTT
TRBJ2-5,TRBD1,TRBV28,NA,CASSSTGERETQYF,TGTGCCAGCAGTTCAACAGGGGAAAGAGAGACCCAGTACTTC
TRBJ1-1,NA,TRBV10-2,many,CASSESGVNTEAFF,TGCGCCAGCAGTGAGTCGGGGGTGAACACTGAAGCTTTCTTT
TRBJ1-2,NA,TRBV29-1,NA,CSVVEGSYGYTF,TGCAGCGTTGTAGAGGGGTCCTATGGCTACACCTTC
TRBJ2-4,NA,TRBV7-9,NA,CASSFGSSDDIQYF,TGTGCCAGCAGCTTTGGGTCCAGTGACGACATTCAGTACTTC
TRBJ1-2,NA,TRBV19,NA,CASSRTQDVYGYTF,TGTGCCAGTAGTAGAACCCAGGACGTCTATGGCTACACCTTC
TRBJ2-2,NA,TRBV2,NA,CASSVESQNTGELFF,TGTGCCAGCAGTGTGGAGTCCCAGAACACCGGGGAGCTGTTTTTT
TRBJ2-7,NA,TRBV30,NA,CARDGMGEYEQYF,TGTGCACGGGACGGGATGGGGGAGTACGAGCAGTACTTC
TRBJ2-7,TRBD1,TRBV4-2,NA,CASSQDSPGTGVYEQYF,TGTGCCAGCAGCCAAGATAGTCCCGGGACAGGGGTGTACGAGCAGTACTTC
TRBJ2-3,TRBD1,TRBV30,NA,CAHATGVGTDTQYF,TGTGCCCACGCGACAGGGGTCGGTACAGATACGCAGTATTTT
TRBJ2-3,TRBD2,TRBV4-1,NA,CASSQDLGLAGLYF,TGCGCCAGCAGCCAAGATCTAGGGCTAGCGGGGTTGTATTTT
TRBJ2-3,NA,TRBV5-1,NA,CASSLRSRNPATDTQYF,TGCGCCAGCAGCTTAAGAAGTCGGAACCCCGCCACAGATACGCAGTATTTT
TRBJ1-5,NA,TRBV27,NA,CASSPFGNQPQHF,TGTGCCAGCAGTCCCTTCGGCAATCAGCCCCAGCATTTT
TRBJ1-3,NA,TRBV29-1,NA,CSVGYSGNTIYF,TGCAGCGTCGGATACTCTGGAAACACCATATATTTT
TRBJ1-1,NA,TRBV13,NA,CASSPRGDTEAFF,TGTGCCAGCAGCCCGCGGGGGGACACTGAAGCTTTCTTT
TRBJ1-2,TRBD1,TRBV30,NA,CAWSSTGNNYGYTF,TGTGCCTGGAGCTCGACAGGGAATAACTATGGCTACACCTTC
TRBJ2-7,NA,TRBV2,NA,CASIPDLGGPSYEQYF,TGTGCCAGCATCCCAGACCTCGGGGGCCCTTCCTACGAGCAGTACTTC
TRBJ2-6,TRBD1,TRBV7-9,NA,CASSPPRDRGLSGANVLTF,TGTGCCAGCAGTCCCCCCCGAGACAGGGGCCTCTCTGGGGCCAACGTCCTGACTTTC
TRBJ1-2,NA,TRBV10-3,NA,CAISESTVNYGYTF,TGTGCCATCAGTGAGTCCACGGTTAACTATGGCTACACCTTC
TRBJ1-1,NA,TRBV30,NA,CAWSVQQNTEAFF,TGTGCCTGGAGTGTACAGCAGAACACTGAAGCTTTCTTT
TRBJ2-1,TRBD2,TRBV4-1,NA,CASSRGAGGLNEQFF,TGCGCCAGCAGCCGGGGAGCGGGGGGCCTCAATGAGCAGTTCTTC
TRBJ1-5,NA,TRBV19,NA,CASSIRDGNQPQHF,TGTGCCAGTAGTATCAGGGATGGCAATCAGCCCCAGCATTTT
TRBJ1-4,TRBD1,TRBV4-1,few,CATRQGEDEKLFF,TGCGCCACCCGACAGGGAGAGGATGAAAAACTGTTTTTT
TRBJ2-1,TRBD1,TRBV5-1,NA,CASTTGAFSYNEQFF,TGCGCCAGCACCACAGGGGCCTTCTCCTACAATGAGCAGTTCTTC
TRBJ2-3,NA,TRBV2,NA,CASSEHPDTQYF,TGTGCCAGCAGTGAACACCCAGATACGCAGTATTTT
TRBJ2-5,TRBD2,TRBV7-3,NA,CASSLLPSGGRQETQYF,TGTGCCAGCAGCTTATTGCCAAGCGGGGGACGACAAGAGACCCAGTACTTC
TRBJ2-7,NA,TRBV13,few,CASSHSTDTYEQYF,TGTGCCAGCAGCCATTCGACAGACACCTACGAGCAGTACTTC
TRBJ2-7,TRBD2,TRBV4-1,NA,CASSQSSGGYEQYF,TGTGCCAGCAGCCAATCTAGCGGGGGTTACGAGCAGTACTTC
TRBJ2-3,TRBD2,TRBV4-2,NA,CASSQGGGGSDTQYF,TGTGCCAGCAGCCAAGGCGGGGGGGGTTCAGATACGCAGTATTTT
TRBJ2-1,NA,TRBV5-1,NA,CASSLGVREQFF,TGCGCCAGCAGCTTGGGGGTCCGTGAGCAGTTCTTC
TRBJ1-2,TRBD1,TRBV2,NA,CASSENRQGRYGYTF,TGTGCCAGCAGTGAAAATCGACAGGGCCGCTATGGCTACACCTTC